A selection of T cell receptor beta chains follows, all from one sample in a study of shared clonotypes between healthy human individuals. Profiled with immunoSEQ multiplex PCR; TCRdb holds only in-frame clones, not every one. The sample includes approximately 2.4 million clones, around 95% of them seen just once. The sequencing input was naive CD4+ T cells sorted from blood. These receptor sequences come from a man between 18 and 35 years old in good health. Each CDR3 is given with its conserved first and last residue. Each record gives: D gene, J gene, V gene, CDR3 protein, CDR3 DNA. The D gene is left open where the match is weak.

>.|TRBJ1-2|TRBV5-1
CASSVGSSTNHGYTF
TGCGCCAGCAGCGTGGGAAGCTCCACTAACCATGGCTACACCTTC
>.|TRBJ2-7|TRBV7-9
CASSQLRFIDSNYEQYF
TGTGCCAGCAGCCAACTTAGATTCATTGACAGCAATTACGAGCAGTACTTC
>.|TRBJ1-5|TRBV28
CASSLGGNLINQPQHF
TGTGCCAGCAGTTTAGGTGGGAACCTTATCAATCAGCCCCAGCATTTT
>.|TRBJ1-4|TRBV30
CAWSEVRGGKLFF
TGTGCCTGGAGTGAAGTTCGGGGGGGAAAACTGTTTTTT
>TRBD2|TRBJ2-3|TRBV6-6
CASSYRRGATDTQYF
TGTGCCAGCAGTTACCGGCGGGGGGCCACAGATACGCAGTATTTT
>TRBD1|TRBJ2-2|TRBV2
CASSVGQGVGGELFF
TGTGCCAGCAGTGTAGGACAGGGTGTTGGCGGGGAGCTGTTTTTT
>.|TRBJ2-7|TRBV5-4
CASSERGPVHEQYF
TGTGCCAGCAGCGAACGAGGACCGGTTCACGAGCAGTACTTC
>.|TRBJ2-3|TRBV7-2
CASSLSGGPIEQYF
TGTGCCAGCAGCTTATCTGGAGGGCCCATTGAGCAGTATTTT
>.|TRBJ2-3|TRBV9
CASSWGGRTTDTQYF
TGTGCCAGCTCCTGGGGCGGAAGGACCACAGATACGCAGTATTTT
>.|TRBJ2-5|TRBV6-1
CASRGFQETQYF
TGTGCCAGCAGAGGGTTTCAGGAGACCCAGTACTTC
>.|TRBJ1-5|TRBV2
CASSAVDSNQPQHF
TGTGCCAGCAGCGCCGTTGATAGCAATCAGCCCCAGCATTTT
>TRBD1|TRBJ2-1|TRBV5-1
CASSTGTGVRNEQFF
TGCGCCAGCAGCACCGGGACAGGGGTGCGAAATGAGCAGTTCTTC
>.|TRBJ1-2|TRBV2
CASSGQIYGYTF
TGTGCCAGCAGTGGACAGATCTATGGCTACACCTTC
>TRBD1|TRBJ1-5|TRBV7-2
CASSGQGGNQPQHF
TGTGCCAGCAGCGGACAGGGGGGCAATCAGCCCCAGCATTTT
>TRBD2|TRBJ2-2|TRBV5-4
CASRSGGPVGELFF
TGTGCCAGCAGGAGCGGGGGGCCGGTCGGGGAGCTGTTTTTT
>.|TRBJ1-1|TRBV11-2
CASSLAGGTEAFF
TGTGCCAGCAGCTTAGCCGGGGGAACTGAAGCTTTCTTT
>.|TRBJ1-3|TRBV5-6
CASSLPVSGNTIYF
TGTGCCAGCAGCTTGCCAGTCTCTGGAAACACCATATATTTT
>TRBD2|TRBJ2-1|TRBV25-1
CASRGLAGVNEQFF
TGTGCCAGCAGAGGCCTAGCGGGAGTCAATGAGCAGTTCTTC
>TRBD1|TRBJ1-1|TRBV18
CASSRETGGFLNTEAFF
TGTGCCAGCTCACGGGAGACAGGGGGATTCTTGAACACTGAAGCTTTCTTT
>TRBD1|TRBJ1-1|TRBV27
CASRPKRDREAFF
TGTGCCAGCAGACCGAAGCGGGACAGAGAAGCTTTCTTT